Given below is one T cell receptor beta chain in context. The antigen remains undetermined. With 4 bases removed from V and 2 bases from J, the gap between germline ends came to 5 bases. CDR3 length equals 12 residues. CDR1 MNHNS and CDR2 SASEGT come from the germline V gene. With 60 Vbeta and 13 Jbeta primers, the PCR was carried out. TCRdb keeps only in-frame clones here, not all; method: immunoSEQ multiplex PCR. The sample holds some 170,000 clones; about 9.4% are singletons and the top ten take over 1%. The record originates from a study of cytomegalovirus exposure and HLA in healthy donors. Study findings and constraints: Differences between HLA loci emerged in a later analysis of TCR association rates, with DRB1 most and HLA-C fewest. The authors assumed roughly uniform sequencing depth across donors for presence/absence analyses.

The chain is built from TRBV6-1 and TRBJ1-2; D is unclear. The material sequenced was PBMCs. The TCR originated in a woman under 40 in good health and CMV-seropositive. CDR3 sequence (DNA): TGTGCCAGCAGTGCCAGGAACTATGGCTACACCTTC. Amino acid sequence: CASSARNYGYTF.